The 14 T cell receptor beta chains below come from one sample, sequenced in a study of cytomegalovirus exposure and HLA in healthy donors. The PCR had 60 Vbeta and 13 Jbeta primers. TCRdb's table, derived via immunoSEQ multiplex PCR, lists solely in-frame clones and lacks some. This table has 150,000 to 200,000 clones, under 80% appearing once. The material sequenced was PBMCs. These receptors were taken from a young woman in good health and CMV-seronegative.

The genes are TRBV5-6 and TRBJ2-7; unclear D gene. This CDR3 contains 17 residues. The germline V and J ends were trimmed by 1 base and 0 bases, with 17 bases remaining between them. CDR1 is SGHDT and CDR2 is YYEEEE in the germline V gene. DNA for the CDR3: TGTGCCAGCAGCTTGTTAGTGCGTGAGAGTAGCTCCTACGAGCAGTACTTC. Its translation is CASSLLVRESSSYEQYF. Full variable domain (remainder filled in from reference TRBV5-6 and TRBJ2-7): DAGVTQSPTHLIKTRGQQVTLRCSPKSGHDTVSWYQQALGQGPQFIFQYYEEEERQRGNFPDRFSGHQFPNYSSELNVNALLLGDSALYLCASSLLVRESSSYEQYFGPGTRLTVT.

This chain connects TRBV19 to TRBJ1-3; 7 positions match TRBD1. This CDR3 is built from 15 residues. J lost 4 bases, V lost 7 bases, and 10 bases had no gene match. Germline V gene sequence: CDR1 LNHDA, CDR2 SQIVND (reference sequence). CDR3 sequence (DNA): TGTGCCAGTAAACCCGGACAGGTCGGAGGAAACACCATATATTTT. Its protein product is CASKPGQVGGNTIYF.

The gene calls are TRBV30 and TRBJ2-3, with TRBD1 as a possible D gene (6 bases). V lost 3 bases and J lost 0, with 13 bases in between. The germline gives CDR1 GTSNPN, CDR2 SVGIG (reference sequence). This CDR3 is 15 amino acids long. The CDR3 spells CAWSRHRVSTDTQYF. For the CDR3, the DNA is TGTGCCTGGAGCCGGCACAGGGTGAGCACAGATACGCAGTATTTT.

The genes are TRBV7-9 and TRBJ2-7, with D perhaps TRBD2 (6 bases). CDR3 length: 12 amino acids. V dropped 5 bases and J dropped 5 bases, with 10 bases sitting between them. Germline assignment: CDR1 SEHNR and CDR2 FQNEAQ (reference sequence). CDR3 loop: CASSRGGNEQYF. The CDR3 coding sequence is TGTGCCAGCAGCCGTGGAGGGAACGAGCAGTACTTC.

The chain joins TRBV7-3 to TRBJ1-1; the D is unclear. The CDR3 extends over 13 amino acids. V was cut by 5 bases and J by 0 bases, with 7 bases left in between. CDR1 is SGHTA and CDR2 is FQGTGA in the germline V gene. CDR3 nucleotide sequence: TGTGCCAGCAGCGGAGAAATGAACACTGAAGCTTTCTTT. Translated, it gives CASSGEMNTEAFF.

The J gene is TRBJ2-7, the V gene TRBV7-9; TRBD1 aligns across 7 bases. The CDR3 is 15 residues long. CDR1 and CDR2 from the germline V gene are SEHNR and FQNEAQ (reference sequence). Trimming at V came to 4 bases and at J to 5 bases, leaving 11 bases not matched to a gene. The CDR3 region has the DNA TGTGCCAGCAGCTCCCCCGACAGGGTGGGAAACGAGCAGTACTTC. Translation gives CASSSPDRVGNEQYF.

This clone was seen a single time. The chain recombines TRBV6-5 with TRBJ1-5, with unresolved D. CDR3 length equals 13 residues. Germline lookup yields CDR1 MNHEY and CDR2 SVGAGI. The ends were cut back, 0 bases at V and 6 bases at J, with 6 bases in the middle. The CDR3 coding sequence is TGTGCCAGCAGTTACTCGGCAGGTCAGCCCCAGCATTTT. Translation: CASSYSAGQPQHF.

The chain employs TRBV7-3 and TRBJ2-3; D not resolved. V was clipped by 5 bases and J by 0 bases, with 6 bases between them. The CDR3 loop spans 13 amino acids. Looked up from germline, CDR1 is SGHTA and CDR2 is FQGTGA. The CDR3 DNA sequence: TGTGCCAGCAGCCGAGGAAGCACAGATACGCAGTATTTT. As protein: CASSRGSTDTQYF.

The sample holds a few counts of this clone. V and J are TRBV7-9 and TRBJ1-5; 10 nucleotides match TRBD1. Germline-derived CDR1 and CDR2 are SEHNR and FQNEAQ (reference sequence). The V and J ends lost 1 base and 6 bases, in that order; junction bases with no gene match: 6. The CDR3 extends over 16 amino acids. The CDR3 loop reads CASSLGAGQGVQPQHF. As DNA, the CDR3 is TGTGCCAGCAGCTTAGGCGCCGGACAGGGGGTTCAGCCCCAGCATTTT.

The gene calls are TRBV29-1 and TRBJ2-7; 9 nucleotides line up with TRBD1. The CDR3 has 15 amino acids. The J segment lost 3 bases and the V segment lost 6 bases, leaving 12 bases of the junction unmatched. CDR1 is SQVTM, CDR2 ANQGSEA, per germline. The CDR3 region is CSVYLTGQGLYEQYF. CDR3 DNA sequence: TGCAGCGTATATTTAACGGGACAGGGCCTCTACGAGCAGTACTTC.

This clone was counted between two and nine times. V is TRBV18 and J is TRBJ1-1, with TRBD1 as a possible D gene (6 bases). Germline CDR1 is KGHSH and CDR2 is LQKENI. Trimming removed 2 bases at V and 5 bases at J, with 12 bases between. The CDR3 extends over 14 amino acids. In DNA, the CDR3 is TGTGCCAGCTCACCAACTGCAGGGGAGACTGAAGCTTTCTTT. As protein: CASSPTAGETEAFF.

J is TRBJ2-1 and V is TRBV5-6; 8 bases are shared with TRBD1. J lost 8 bases, V lost 4 bases, and 11 bases had no gene match. Looked up from germline, CDR1 is SGHDT and CDR2 is YYEEEE. The CDR3 extends over 15 amino acids. The CDR3 DNA reads TGTGCCAGCAGCATGACCGGGACAGGTTATGATGAGCAGTTCTTC. This gives the protein CASSMTGTGYDEQFF.

CDR3: CASSKYRVHEQYF. Written as DNA, the CDR3 is TGTGCCAGCAGTAAGTACAGGGTCCACGAGCAGTACTTC. The chain combines TRBV5-4 with TRBJ2-7; tentatively, D is TRBD1 (6 bases). Germline V gene sequence: CDR1 SGHNT, CDR2 YYREEE (reference sequence). The length of the CDR3 is 13 residues. V was pared by 5 bases and J by 5 bases, with 14 bases between.

CDR3 sequence (DNA): TGTGCCACCAGCGGGCCGACAAGCACCGGGGAGCTGTTTTTT. It yields the protein CATSGPTSTGELFF. V usage is TRBV15 and J usage is TRBJ2-2; D call uncertain. Germline-derived CDR1 and CDR2 are LNHNV and YYDKDF (reference sequence). Trimming stripped 5 bases from V and 4 bases from J, with 11 bases between. CDR3 size: 14 residues.